One and the same sample provided the 15 T cell receptor beta chains below, sequenced in a study of post-analysis software for immune sequencing data. Study-wide results and caveats: Higher frequency in patients than in controls was seen for roughly five TRBV segments, with TRBV5-6, TRBV5-1 and TRBV20-1 among them.

Incorporated into the TCR beta cDNA libraries were unique molecular identifiers, which served to reduce PCR and sequencing biases. TCRdb reprocessed the PCR reads via MiXCR and lists one record per CDR3 protein. The table includes hundreds of thousands of distinct CDR3 sequences, 45% detected once. No antigen has been assigned to these receptors. Sequencing was carried out using blood. All receptors derive from a girl aged 10 to 17 with multiple sclerosis.

This chain links TRBV5-1 with TRBJ2-7; TRBD2 matches 9 bases. This CDR3 spans 15 amino acids. The V gene end was trimmed by 2 bases and the J gene end by 2 bases; junction bases not matched to a gene: 5. The germline V gene encodes CDR1 SGHRS and CDR2 YFSETQ. This CDR3 is CASSFRASGTYEQYF. CDR3 sequence (DNA): TGCGCCAGCAGCTTCAGGGCTAGCGGGACCTACGAGCAGTACTTC.

The rearrangement uses TRBV11-2 and TRBJ2-2, with no clear D. V was clipped by 7 bases and J by 8 bases, with 14 bases between them. Germline CDR1 reads SGHAT; CDR2 reads FQNNGV. This CDR3 region has 13 residues. This CDR3 reads CASTPYTSGELFF. DNA of the CDR3: TGTGCCAGCACACCATACACTTCGGGGGAGCTGTTTTTT.

This clonotype was detected a few times. The chain joins TRBV20-1 to TRBJ2-5; 7 positions match TRBD2. The CDR3 runs to 13 residues. Germline trimming cut 7 bases from V and 3 bases from J; bases unmatched to any gene: 8. Germline V gene lookup returns CDR1 DFQATT and CDR2 SNEGSKA (reference sequence). CDR3: CSGDGRPEETQYF. The CDR3 nucleotides read TGCAGTGGGGACGGGAGGCCCGAAGAGACCCAGTACTTC.

The V gene is TRBV12-3 or TRBV12-4, the J gene TRBJ2-4; weak D call: TRBD1 (5 bases). TRBJ2-7 matches the DNA end more closely, so the J call is doubtful. This CDR3 comprises 14 residues. CDR3 nucleotide sequence: TGTGCCAGCAGTTTTCAGGACACGGTGTACGAGCAGTACTTC. It yields the protein CASSFQDTVYEQYF.

The chain has TRBV7-8 and TRBJ2-4; 12 bases align to TRBD2. V shed 5 bases and J 3 bases; nucleotides not matched to a gene: 14. The CDR3 consists of 19 residues. CDR1 and CDR2 from the germline V gene are SGHVS and FQNEAQ. The CDR3: CASSPGTSGSGAVKNIQYF. The CDR3 DNA follows: TGTGCCAGCAGCCCCGGGACTAGCGGGTCTGGGGCAGTCAAAAACATTCAGTACTTC. The whole variable domain, remainder taken from reference TRBV7-8 and TRBJ2-4, is GAGVSQSPRYKVAKRGQDVALRCDPISGHVSLFWYQQALGQGPEFLTYFQNEAQLDKSGLPSDRFFAERPEGSVSTLKIQRTQQEDSAVYLCASSPGTSGSGAVKNIQYFGAGTRLSVL.

The chain has TRBV7-3 and TRBJ1-1, with 10 nucleotides matching TRBD1. The length of the CDR3 is 15 residues. Germline V gene data show CDR1 as SGHTA and CDR2 as FQGTGA. V gave up 5 bases and J gave up 1 base; unmatched junction bases: 4. DNA for the CDR3: TGTGCCAGCAGCCCTCGGGACAGGGGGAACACTGAAGCTTTCTTT. Its protein product is CASSPRDRGNTEAFF.

V is TRBV7-8 and J is TRBJ2-3; 8 bases align to TRBD2. CDR1 SGHVS and CDR2 FQNEAQ come from the germline V gene. This CDR3 is 17 amino acids long. V shed 5 bases, J shed 2 bases, and the junction held 12 bases outside the gene matches. The CDR3 spells CASSAIVSGKTTDTQYF. As DNA, the CDR3 is TGTGCCAGCAGCGCCATTGTTAGCGGGAAGACCACAGATACGCAGTATTTT.

The chain couples TRBV5-5 to TRBJ2-5; D is tentatively TRBD1 or TRBD2 (5 bases each). The DNA end is more similar to TRBJ2-7, so the J call may be wrong. CDR3 length: 15 residues. Germline values: CDR1 SGHKS, CDR2 YYEKEE (reference sequence). CDR3 in DNA: TGTGCCAGCAGCTTGAGGCAGGGTGGAGGAGACGAGCAGTACTTC. It encodes CASSLRQGGGDEQYF.

The V call is TRBV5-6, the J call TRBJ2-7, with 8 positions matching TRBD2. This CDR3 region has 13 residues. V shed 5 bases, J shed 7 bases, and the junction held 8 bases outside the gene matches. Germline CDR1 reads SGHDT; CDR2 reads YYEEEE. CDR3 coding DNA: TGTGCCAGCAGTCGAGCGGGAGTCGGTGAGCAGTACTTC. Its protein is CASSRAGVGEQYF.

This clonotype was seen only a few times. The chain links TRBV29-1 to TRBJ1-2; 9 bases are shared with TRBD1. Germline V gives CDR1 SQVTM, CDR2 ANQGSEA. Unmatched junction bases numbered 7, after V lost 6 bases and J lost 5 bases. The CDR3 loop spans 13 amino acids. CDR3 sequence reads: CSVAGTGQYGYTF. As DNA, the CDR3 is TGCAGCGTGGCGGGGACAGGGCAATATGGCTACACCTTC.

The V gene is TRBV28, the J gene TRBJ2-6; D call uncertain. This CDR3 is 17 amino acids long. The V gene lost 3 bases and the J gene lost 0 bases, with 12 bases spanning the gap. Germline V CDR1 and CDR2: MDHEN, SYDVKM. The CDR3 region is CASSFGRTDSGANVLTF. Here the CDR3 DNA reads TGTGCCAGCAGTTTTGGTCGGACGGACTCTGGGGCCAACGTCCTGACTTTC.

This clonotype was seen a few times. The chain uses TRBV28 and TRBJ2-5; D might be TRBD1 or TRBD2, each matching 6 bases. The V end lost 6 bases, the J end lost 1 base, and 18 bases lay between the germline ends. This CDR3 is 16 amino acids long. Germline V gene lookup returns CDR1 MDHEN and CDR2 SYDVKM. The CDR3 DNA reads as TGTGCCAGCAGCCCCATGGGGGGCGGGCTCCAAGAGACCCAGTACTTC. Translated, it gives CASSPMGGGLQETQYF.

The chain has TRBV20-1 and TRBJ1-6; TRBD1 might be the D (6 bases). The CDR3 has 16 residues. The V gene lost 0 bases and the J gene lost 6 bases, with 15 bases spanning the gap. Germline V gene data show CDR1 as DFQATT and CDR2 as SNEGSKA (reference sequence). The CDR3 bases are TGCAGTGCTAGAGATCGGCGGACAGCTGGTAATTCACCCCTCCACTTT. It yields the protein CSARDRRTAGNSPLHF.

The rearrangement links TRBV27 to TRBJ2-3; possibly TRBD2 for D (5 bases). The length of the CDR3 is 13 residues. Germline CDR1 and CDR2: MNHEY and SMNVEV (reference sequence). The V end was cut by 4 bases, the J end by 2 bases, with 7 bases between. This CDR3 is CASSYGITDTQYF. CDR3 sequence (DNA): TGTGCCAGCAGTTACGGGATCACAGATACGCAGTATTTT.

The chain links TRBV5-6 to TRBJ2-7, with D perhaps given as TRBD1 or TRBD2 (5 bases each). Germline V gives CDR1 SGHDT, CDR2 YYEEEE. Trimming left V 4 bases short and J 3 bases short, with 11 bases between. The CDR3 is 13 residues long. The CDR3 DNA is TGTGCCAGCAGCCCGGGGCGAGACTACGAGCAGTACTTC. It specifies CASSPGRDYEQYF.